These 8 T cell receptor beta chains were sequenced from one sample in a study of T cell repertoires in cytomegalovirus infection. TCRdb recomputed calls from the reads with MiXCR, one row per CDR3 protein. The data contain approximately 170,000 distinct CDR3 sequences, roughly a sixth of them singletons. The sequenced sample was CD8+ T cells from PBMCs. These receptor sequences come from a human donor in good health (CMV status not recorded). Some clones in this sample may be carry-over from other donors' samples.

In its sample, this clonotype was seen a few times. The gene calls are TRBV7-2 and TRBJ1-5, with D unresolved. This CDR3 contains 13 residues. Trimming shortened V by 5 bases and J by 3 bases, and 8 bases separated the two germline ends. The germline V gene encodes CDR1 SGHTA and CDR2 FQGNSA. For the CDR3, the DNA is TGTGCCAGCAGCCAGGAGGTCAATCAGCCCCAGCATTTT. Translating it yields CASSQEVNQPQHF. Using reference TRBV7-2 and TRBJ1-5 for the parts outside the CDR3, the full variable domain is GAGVSQSPSNKVTEKGKDVELRCDPISGHTALYWYRQSLGQGLEFLIYFQGNSAPDKSGLPSDRFSAERTGGSVSTLTIQRTQQEDSAVYLCASSQEVNQPQHFGDGTRLSIL.

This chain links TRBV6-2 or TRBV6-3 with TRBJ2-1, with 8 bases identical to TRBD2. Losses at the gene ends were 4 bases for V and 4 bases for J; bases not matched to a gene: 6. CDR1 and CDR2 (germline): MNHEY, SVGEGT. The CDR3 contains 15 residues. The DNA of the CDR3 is TGTGCCAGCAGTTGGCGGGAGGCCTCTTACAATGAGCAGTTCTTC. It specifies CASSWREASYNEQFF.

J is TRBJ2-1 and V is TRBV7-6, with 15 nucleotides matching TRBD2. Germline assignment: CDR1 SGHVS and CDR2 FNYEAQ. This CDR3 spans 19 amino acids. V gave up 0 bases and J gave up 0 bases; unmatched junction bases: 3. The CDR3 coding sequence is TGTGCCAGCAGCTTAGCGGGACTAGCGGGAGGTAGCTCCTACAATGAGCAGTTCTTC. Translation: CASSLAGLAGGSSYNEQFF.

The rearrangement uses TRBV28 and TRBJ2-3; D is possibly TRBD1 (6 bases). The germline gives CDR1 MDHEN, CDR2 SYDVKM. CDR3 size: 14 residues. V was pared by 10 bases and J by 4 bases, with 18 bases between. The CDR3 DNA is TGTGCCACGGGGACAACTCTTGGCGCAGATACGCAGTATTTT. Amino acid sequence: CATGTTLGADTQYF.

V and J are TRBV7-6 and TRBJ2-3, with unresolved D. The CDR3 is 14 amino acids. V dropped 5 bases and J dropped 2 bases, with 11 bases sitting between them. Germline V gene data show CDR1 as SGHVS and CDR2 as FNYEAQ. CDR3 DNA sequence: TGTGCCAGCAGCCCGGTTCATAACACAGATACGCAGTATTTT. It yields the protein CASSPVHNTDTQYF.

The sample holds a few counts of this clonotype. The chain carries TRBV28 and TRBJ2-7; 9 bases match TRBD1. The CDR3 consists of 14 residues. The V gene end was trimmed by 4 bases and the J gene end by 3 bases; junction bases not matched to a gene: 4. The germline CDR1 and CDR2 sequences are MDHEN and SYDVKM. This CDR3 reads CASSSPGQGYEQYF. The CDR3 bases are TGTGCCAGCAGTTCGCCGGGACAGGGCTACGAGCAGTACTTC.

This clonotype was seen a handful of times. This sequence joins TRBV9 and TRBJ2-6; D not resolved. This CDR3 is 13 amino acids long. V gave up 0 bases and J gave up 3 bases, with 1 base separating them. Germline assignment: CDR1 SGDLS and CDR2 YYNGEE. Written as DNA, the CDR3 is TGTGCCAGCAGCGTAGGTGGGGCCAACGTCCTGACTTTC. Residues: CASSVGGANVLTF.

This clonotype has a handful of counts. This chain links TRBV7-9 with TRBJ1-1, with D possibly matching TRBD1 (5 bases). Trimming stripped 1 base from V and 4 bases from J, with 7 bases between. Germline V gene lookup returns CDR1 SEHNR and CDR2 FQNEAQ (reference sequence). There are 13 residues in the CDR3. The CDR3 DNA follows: TGTGCCAGCAGCTTAGGAGGGACCACTGAAGCTTTCTTT. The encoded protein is CASSLGGTTEAFF.